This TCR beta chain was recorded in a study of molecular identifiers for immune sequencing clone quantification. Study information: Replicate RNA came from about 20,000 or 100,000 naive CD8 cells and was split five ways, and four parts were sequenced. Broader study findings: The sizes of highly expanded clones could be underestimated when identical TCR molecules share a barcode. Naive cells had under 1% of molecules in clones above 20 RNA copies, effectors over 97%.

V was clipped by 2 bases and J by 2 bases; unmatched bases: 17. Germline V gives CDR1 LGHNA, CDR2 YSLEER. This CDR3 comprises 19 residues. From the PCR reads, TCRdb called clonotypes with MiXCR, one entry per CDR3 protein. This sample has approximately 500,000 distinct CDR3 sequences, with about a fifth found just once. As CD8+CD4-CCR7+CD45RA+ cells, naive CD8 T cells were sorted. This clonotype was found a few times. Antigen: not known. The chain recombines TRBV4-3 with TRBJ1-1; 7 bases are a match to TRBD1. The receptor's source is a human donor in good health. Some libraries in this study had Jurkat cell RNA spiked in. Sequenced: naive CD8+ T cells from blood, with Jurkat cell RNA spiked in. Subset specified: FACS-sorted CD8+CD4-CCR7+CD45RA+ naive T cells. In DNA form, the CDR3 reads TGCGCCAGCAGCCAACAATATCTGGGACAGTCTGGGGGAAACACTGAAGCTTTCTTT. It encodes CASSQQYLGQSGGNTEAFF.